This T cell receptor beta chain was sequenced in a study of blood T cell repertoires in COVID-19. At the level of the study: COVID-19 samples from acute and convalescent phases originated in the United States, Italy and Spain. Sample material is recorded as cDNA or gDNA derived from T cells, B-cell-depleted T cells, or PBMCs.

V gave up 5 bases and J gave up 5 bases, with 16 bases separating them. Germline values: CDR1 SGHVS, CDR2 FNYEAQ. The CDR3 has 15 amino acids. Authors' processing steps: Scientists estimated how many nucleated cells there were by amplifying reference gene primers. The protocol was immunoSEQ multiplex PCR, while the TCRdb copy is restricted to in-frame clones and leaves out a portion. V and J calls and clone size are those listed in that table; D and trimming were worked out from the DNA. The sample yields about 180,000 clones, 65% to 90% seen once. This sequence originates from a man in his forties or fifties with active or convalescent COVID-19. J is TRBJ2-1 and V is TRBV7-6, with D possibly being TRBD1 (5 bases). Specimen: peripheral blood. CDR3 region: CASSLLGPANNEQFF. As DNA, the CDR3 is TGTGCCAGCAGCCTCCTGGGGCCAGCCAACAATGAGCAGTTCTTC.